One sample yielded the 17 T cell receptor beta chains listed below, sequenced in a study of T cell responses to AZD1222 COVID-19 vaccine. The table came from immunoSEQ multiplex PCR; TCRdb's copy has only in-frame clones and leaves some out. Of 80,000 or so clones listed, roughly 86% are singletons. Sequenced here: peripheral blood, sampled on day 0 of MenACWY control vaccination. These receptors originate from an adult in good health.

V and J are TRBV3-1 (or the pseudogene TRBV3-2) and TRBJ1-2; D uncertain. Deletions cut 3 bases from V and 4 bases from J, with 9 bases between. CDR3 length: 13 residues. Germline-derived CDR1 and CDR2 are LGHDT and YNNKEL (reference sequence). CDR3 residues: CASSHGKRYGYTF. The CDR3 DNA follows: TGTGCCAGCAGCCACGGCAAGCGCTATGGCTACACCTTC.

The chain recombines TRBV5-1 with TRBJ2-7; TRBD1 agrees at 8 bases. The CDR3 sequence is 16 residues long. The J segment lost 3 bases and the V segment lost 3 bases, leaving 11 bases of the junction unmatched. Germline V gives CDR1 SGHRS, CDR2 YFSETQ. CDR3: CASSSNPGQVNYEQYF. CDR3 nucleotide sequence: TGCGCCAGCAGCTCTAATCCGGGACAGGTTAACTACGAGCAGTACTTC.

This sequence joins TRBV14 and TRBJ2-7, with a weak D call TRBD2 (7 bases). Germline loops: CDR1 SGHDN, CDR2 FVKESK. Trimming removed 4 bases at V and 4 bases at J, with 20 bases between. The CDR3 contains 16 residues. The CDR3 loop is CASSPYEGGLLYEQYF. In DNA, the CDR3 is TGTGCCAGCAGCCCTTATGAGGGGGGGCTTCTTTACGAGCAGTACTTC.

This clone was seen more than once but under ten times. The V gene is TRBV9, the J gene TRBJ2-3; 10 bases line up with TRBD2. CDR3 length: 19 residues. Per the germline V gene, CDR1 is SGDLS and CDR2 is YYNGEE. The V and J ends lost 0 bases and 0 bases, in that order; junction bases with no gene match: 10. CDR3 bases: TGTGCCAGCAGCGTAGCTAGGGCTAGCGGGGGAACTAGCACAGATACGCAGTATTTT. Residues: CASSVARASGGTSTDTQYF.

This chain uses TRBV24-1 with TRBJ2-3; perhaps D is TRBD1 or TRBD2 (5 bases each). V was trimmed by 3 bases and J by 3 bases, leaving 18 bases between them. This CDR3 has 17 amino acids. The germline V gene has CDR1 KGHDR and CDR2 SFDVKD. This chain's CDR3 is CATSDPGPPSLTDTQYF. DNA of the CDR3: TGTGCCACCAGTGATCCGGGACCCCCTTCCCTTACAGATACGCAGTATTTT.

The gene calls are TRBV30 and TRBJ1-5; D not resolved. V dropped 2 bases and J dropped 2 bases, with 13 bases sitting between them. Germline-derived CDR1 and CDR2 are GTSNPN and SVGIG (reference sequence). There are 15 residues in the CDR3. The CDR3 protein is CAWSPQAQGNQPQHF. The CDR3 DNA reads TGTGCCTGGAGTCCCCAGGCGCAGGGCAATCAGCCCCAGCATTTT.

The chain combines TRBV7-6 with TRBJ2-3; maybe TRBD1 (5 bases). The V gene lost 5 bases and the J gene lost 0 bases, with 15 bases spanning the gap. Germline V gene lookup returns CDR1 SGHVS and CDR2 FNYEAQ. The CDR3 has 16 residues. The CDR3 DNA reads TGTGCCAGCAGCCAGGGCATGGGAACTAGCACAGATACGCAGTATTTT. This encodes CASSQGMGTSTDTQYF.

This chain joins TRBV30 and TRBJ1-6, with 12 bases lining up with TRBD1. Looked up from germline, CDR1 is GTSNPN and CDR2 is SVGIG (reference sequence). The CDR3 totals 16 residues. The J segment lost 7 bases and the V segment lost 3 bases, leaving 7 bases of the junction unmatched. This CDR3 is CAWRPRDRGLNSPLHF. CDR3 sequence (DNA): TGTGCCTGGAGGCCCCGGGACAGGGGGCTAAATTCACCCCTCCACTTT.

The chain combines TRBV5-4 with TRBJ2-7; a weak D match, TRBD2 (6 bases). Germline V gene lookup returns CDR1 SGHNT and CDR2 YYREEE (reference sequence). V was clipped by 6 bases and J by 3 bases, with 19 bases between them. The CDR3 is made up of 15 amino acids. The CDR3 protein is CASKPGRGTGYEQYF. The CDR3 DNA follows: TGTGCCAGCAAGCCGGGCCGGGGGACCGGCTACGAGCAGTACTTC.

V gene TRBV5-4 combines with J gene TRBJ2-1, with 12 bases identical to TRBD2. The CDR3 has 15 amino acids. Germline V gene sequence: CDR1 SGHNT, CDR2 YYREEE (reference sequence). The ends lost 4 bases at V and 4 bases at J; junction bases unmatched: 3. The CDR3 nucleotides read TGTGCCAGCAGCCTAACTAGCGGGGGGTACAATGAGCAGTTCTTC. As protein: CASSLTSGGYNEQFF.

The V call is TRBV7-2, the J call TRBJ2-3; D call uncertain. The germline gives CDR1 SGHTA, CDR2 FQGNSA. The CDR3 has 14 residues. V gave up 2 bases and J gave up 0 bases, with 6 bases separating them. CDR3 nucleotides: TGTGCCAGCAGCTTAACAGTCAGCACAGATACGCAGTATTTT. Translating gives CASSLTVSTDTQYF.

This chain links TRBV28 with TRBJ2-3; D possibly uses TRBD1 or TRBD2 (5 bases each). Trimming removed 3 bases from V and 1 base from J, with 8 bases in between. This CDR3 comprises 14 residues. Germline lookup yields CDR1 MDHEN and CDR2 SYDVKM. As DNA, the CDR3 is TGTGCCAGCAGTTTTACGGGGCGCACAGATACGCAGTATTTT. Translation: CASSFTGRTDTQYF.

V is TRBV7-2 and J is TRBJ2-3; either TRBD1 or TRBD2 may supply D (5 bases each). CDR3 length: 16 amino acids. Germline V CDR1 and CDR2: SGHTA, FQGNSA. Trimming removed 1 base at V and 2 bases at J, with 13 bases between. The CDR3 DNA reads TGTGCCAGCAGCTTAGACCCCGGGACCCTCACAGATACGCAGTATTTT. Translated: CASSLDPGTLTDTQYF.

This chain connects TRBV4-1 to TRBJ2-1; D gene uncertain. This CDR3 has 15 amino acids. Germline assignment: CDR1 MGHRA and CDR2 YSYEKL. Trimming took off 4 bases at V and 2 bases at J, with 12 bases between the two ends. The CDR3 here is CASSLDYSTYNEQFF. For the CDR3, the DNA is TGCGCCAGCAGCCTTGATTACAGCACCTACAATGAGCAGTTCTTC.

V usage is TRBV30 and J usage is TRBJ1-1; TRBD1 aligns across 7 bases. V shed 7 bases and J 3 bases; nucleotides not matched to a gene: 5. Germline loops: CDR1 GTSNPN, CDR2 SVGIG (reference sequence). The CDR3 consists of 12 residues. The CDR3 loop reads CALDRLYTEAFF. The CDR3 DNA reads as TGTGCCTTGGACAGGCTCTACACTGAAGCTTTCTTT. Filled out from reference TRBV30 and TRBJ1-1, the complete variable domain reads SQTIHQWPATLVQPVGSPLSLECTVEGTSNPNLYWYRQAAGRGLQLLFYSVGIGQISSEVPQNLSASRPQDRQFILSSKKLLLSDSGFYLCALDRLYTEAFFGQGTRLTVV.

This clone is a singleton in its sample. This chain connects TRBV28 to TRBJ1-3; TRBD1 matches 7 bases. The V and J ends lost 4 bases and 1 base, in that order; junction bases with no gene match: 4. The CDR3 extends over 15 amino acids. From germline, CDR1 is MDHEN and CDR2 SYDVKM. As DNA, the CDR3 is TGTGCCAGCAGTTCAGGGGGGAGATCTGGAAACACCATATATTTT. Translating gives CASSSGGRSGNTIYF.

This rearrangement joins TRBV11-2 to TRBJ2-7; tentatively, D is TRBD1 or TRBD2 (5 bases each). The CDR3 runs to 14 residues. Germline-derived CDR1 and CDR2 are SGHAT and FQNNGV. V lost 0 bases to trimming and J lost 6 bases, with 12 bases between them. CDR3 residues: CASSLERGAREQYF. As DNA, the CDR3 is TGTGCCAGCAGCTTAGAACGGGGCGCGCGCGAGCAGTACTTC.